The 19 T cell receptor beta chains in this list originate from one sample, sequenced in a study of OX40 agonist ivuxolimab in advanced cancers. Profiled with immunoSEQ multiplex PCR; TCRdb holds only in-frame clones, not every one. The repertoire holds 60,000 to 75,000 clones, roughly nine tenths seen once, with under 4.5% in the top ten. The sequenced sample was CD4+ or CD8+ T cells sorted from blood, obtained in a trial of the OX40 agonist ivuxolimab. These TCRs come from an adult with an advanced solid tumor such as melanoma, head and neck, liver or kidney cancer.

Written as DNA, the CDR3 is TGTGCCAGCCGTAAAGGGTCGACAGATACGCAGTATTTT. Encoded protein: CASRKGSTDTQYF. This chain uses TRBV6-4 with TRBJ2-3; D remains ambiguous. Germline V gene sequence: CDR1 MRHNA, CDR2 SNTAGT. The V and J ends lost 8 bases and 3 bases respectively, with 12 bases between them. The CDR3 extends over 13 amino acids.

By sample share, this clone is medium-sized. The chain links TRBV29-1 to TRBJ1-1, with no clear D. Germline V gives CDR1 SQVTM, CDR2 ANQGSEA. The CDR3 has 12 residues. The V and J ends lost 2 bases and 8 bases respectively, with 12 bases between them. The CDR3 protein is CSVEPQPEEAFF. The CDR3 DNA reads TGCAGCGTTGAACCACAGCCCGAGGAAGCTTTCTTT.

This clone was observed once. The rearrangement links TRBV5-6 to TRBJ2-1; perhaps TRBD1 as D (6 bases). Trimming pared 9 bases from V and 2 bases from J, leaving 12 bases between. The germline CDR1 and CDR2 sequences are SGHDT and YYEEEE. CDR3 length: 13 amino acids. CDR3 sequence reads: CATAEGAYNEQFF. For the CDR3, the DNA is TGTGCCACCGCAGAGGGGGCCTACAATGAGCAGTTCTTC.

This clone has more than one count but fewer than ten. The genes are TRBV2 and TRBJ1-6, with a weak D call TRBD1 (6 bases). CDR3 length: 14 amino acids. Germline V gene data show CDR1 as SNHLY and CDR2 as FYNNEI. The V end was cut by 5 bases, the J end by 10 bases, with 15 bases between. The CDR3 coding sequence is TGTGCCAGCAGTAATAACAGGGAGGGATCACCCCTCCACTTT. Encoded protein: CASSNNREGSPLHF.

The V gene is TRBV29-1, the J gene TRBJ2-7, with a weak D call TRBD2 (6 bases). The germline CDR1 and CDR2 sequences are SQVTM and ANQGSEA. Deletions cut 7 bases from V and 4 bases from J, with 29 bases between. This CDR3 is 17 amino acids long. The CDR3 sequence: CSGGGGTSGSPSYEQYF. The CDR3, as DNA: TGCAGCGGTGGTGGCGGGACTTCGGGCTCCCCCTCATACGAGCAGTACTTC.

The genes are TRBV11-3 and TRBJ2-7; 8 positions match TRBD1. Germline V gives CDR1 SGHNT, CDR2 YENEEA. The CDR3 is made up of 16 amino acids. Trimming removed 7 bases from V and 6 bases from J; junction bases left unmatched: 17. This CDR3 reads CASTPGLDRVPREQYF. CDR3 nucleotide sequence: TGTGCCAGCACCCCGGGGCTGGACAGGGTCCCCCGCGAGCAGTACTTC.

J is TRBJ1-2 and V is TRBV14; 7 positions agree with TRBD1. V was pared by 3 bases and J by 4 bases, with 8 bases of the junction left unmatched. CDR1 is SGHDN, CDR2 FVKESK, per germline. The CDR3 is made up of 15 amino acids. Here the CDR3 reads CASSQGTGVGYGYTF. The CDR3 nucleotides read TGTGCCAGCAGCCAGGGTACAGGGGTCGGCTATGGCTACACCTTC.

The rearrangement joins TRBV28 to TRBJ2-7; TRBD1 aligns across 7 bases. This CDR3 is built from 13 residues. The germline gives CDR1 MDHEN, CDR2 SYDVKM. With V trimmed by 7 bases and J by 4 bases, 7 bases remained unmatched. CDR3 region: CASTATGLYEQYF. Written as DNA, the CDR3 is TGTGCCAGCACCGCGACAGGGTTATACGAGCAGTACTTC. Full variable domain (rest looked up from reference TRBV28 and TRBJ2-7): DVKVTQSSRYLVKRTGEKVFLECVQDMDHENMFWYRQDPGLGLRLIYFSYDVKMKEKGDIPEGYSVSREKKERFSLILESASTNQTSMYLCASTATGLYEQYFGPGTRLTVT.

The CDR3 DNA is TGCGCCAGCAGCCAAGCTCCGGACGGCACCGGGGAGCTGTTTTTT. This codes for CASSQAPDGTGELFF. The chain combines TRBV4-3 with TRBJ2-2; no clear D gene. V was clipped by 1 base and J by 4 bases, with 10 bases between them. Germline loops: CDR1 LGHNA, CDR2 YSLEER. The CDR3 has 15 residues.

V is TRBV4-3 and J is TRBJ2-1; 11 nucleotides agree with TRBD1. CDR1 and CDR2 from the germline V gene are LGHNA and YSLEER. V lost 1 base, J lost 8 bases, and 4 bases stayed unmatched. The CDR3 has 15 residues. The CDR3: CASSQVGQGAHEQFF. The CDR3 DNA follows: TGCGCCAGCAGCCAAGTAGGACAGGGGGCCCATGAGCAGTTCTTC.

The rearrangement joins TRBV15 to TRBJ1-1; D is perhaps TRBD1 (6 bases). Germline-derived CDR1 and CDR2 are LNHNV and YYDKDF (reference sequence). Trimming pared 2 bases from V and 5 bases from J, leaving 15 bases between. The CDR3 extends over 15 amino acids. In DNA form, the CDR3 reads TGTGCCACCAGCAGATTGGCGGGGGCGCTGACTGAAGCTTTCTTT. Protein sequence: CATSRLAGALTEAFF. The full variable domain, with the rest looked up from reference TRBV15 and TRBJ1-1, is DAMVIQNPRYQVTQFGKPVTLSCSQTLNHNVMYWYQQKSSQAPKLLFHYYDKDFNNEADTPDNFQSRRPNTSFCFLDIRSPGLGDTAMYLCATSRLAGALTEAFFGQGTRLTVV.

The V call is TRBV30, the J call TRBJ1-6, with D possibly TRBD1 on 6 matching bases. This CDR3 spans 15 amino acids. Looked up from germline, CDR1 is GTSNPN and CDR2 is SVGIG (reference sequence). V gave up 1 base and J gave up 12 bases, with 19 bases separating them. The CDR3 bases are TGTGCCTGGAGTGGGGATAGGGGGGGGAGAGGACCCCTCCACTTT. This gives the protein CAWSGDRGGRGPLHF.

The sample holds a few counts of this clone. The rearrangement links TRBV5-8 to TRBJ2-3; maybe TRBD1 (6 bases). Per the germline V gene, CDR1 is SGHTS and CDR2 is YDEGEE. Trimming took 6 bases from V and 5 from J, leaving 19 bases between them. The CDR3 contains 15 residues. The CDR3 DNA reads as TGTGCCAGCACTCTCCCTGGACAAGGGGGAGATACGCAGTATTTT. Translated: CASTLPGQGGDTQYF.

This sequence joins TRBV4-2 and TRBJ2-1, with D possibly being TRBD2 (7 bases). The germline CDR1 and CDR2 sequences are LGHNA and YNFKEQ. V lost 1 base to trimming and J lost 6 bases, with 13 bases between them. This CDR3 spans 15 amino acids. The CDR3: CASSQGEGGPNEQFF. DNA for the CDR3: TGTGCCAGCAGCCAAGGGGAGGGGGGGCCCAATGAGCAGTTCTTC.

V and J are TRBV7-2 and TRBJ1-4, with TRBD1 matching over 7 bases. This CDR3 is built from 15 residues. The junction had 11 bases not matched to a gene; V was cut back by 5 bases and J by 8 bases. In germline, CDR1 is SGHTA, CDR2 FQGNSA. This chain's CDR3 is CASSLQGGLREKLFF. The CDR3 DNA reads TGTGCCAGCAGCCTTCAAGGGGGCTTAAGAGAAAAACTGTTTTTT.

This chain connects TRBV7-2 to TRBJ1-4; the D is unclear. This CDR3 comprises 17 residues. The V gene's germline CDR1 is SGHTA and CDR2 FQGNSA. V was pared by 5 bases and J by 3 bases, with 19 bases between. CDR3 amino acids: CASSQRLGYRPNEKLFF. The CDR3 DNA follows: TGTGCCAGCAGCCAGAGGTTGGGCTACAGACCTAATGAAAAACTGTTTTTT.

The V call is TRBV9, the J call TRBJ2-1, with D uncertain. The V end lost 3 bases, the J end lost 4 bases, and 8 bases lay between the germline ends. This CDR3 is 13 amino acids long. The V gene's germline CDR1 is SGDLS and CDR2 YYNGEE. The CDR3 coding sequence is TGTGCCAGCAGCGGGACCTCATACAATGAGCAGTTCTTC. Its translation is CASSGTSYNEQFF.

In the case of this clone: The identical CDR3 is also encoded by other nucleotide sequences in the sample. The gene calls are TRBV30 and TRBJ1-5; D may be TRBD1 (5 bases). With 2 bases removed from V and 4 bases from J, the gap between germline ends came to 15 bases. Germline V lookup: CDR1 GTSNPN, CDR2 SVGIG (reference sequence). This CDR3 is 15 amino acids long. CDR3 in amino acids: CAWSREGVRNQPQHF. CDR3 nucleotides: TGTGCCTGGAGTCGGGAAGGGGTGCGGAATCAGCCCCAGCATTTT. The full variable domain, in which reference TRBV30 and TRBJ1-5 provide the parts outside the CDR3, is SQTIHQWPATLVQPVGSPLSLECTVEGTSNPNLYWYRQAAGRGLQLLFYSVGIGQISSEVPQNLSASRPQDRQFILSSKKLLLSDSGFYLCAWSREGVRNQPQHFGDGTRLSIL.

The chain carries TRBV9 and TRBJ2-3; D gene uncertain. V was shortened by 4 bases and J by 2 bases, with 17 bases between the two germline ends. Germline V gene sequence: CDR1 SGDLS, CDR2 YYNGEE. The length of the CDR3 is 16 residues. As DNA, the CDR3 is TGTGCCAGCAGCCCCCACTACGGACGGTCCACAGATACGCAGTATTTT. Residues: CASSPHYGRSTDTQYF.